Listed below are T cell receptor beta chains from one sample, sequenced in a study of T cell repertoires in cytomegalovirus infection. TCRdb re-called the reads with MiXCR, one entry per CDR3 protein. This table holds around 800,000 distinct CDR3 sequences, 32% found once. What these receptors recognize is not known. The sample here was cultured CD8+ T cells from PBMCs, taken from culture after CMV antigen stimulation. These receptors all stem from a human donor in good health (CMV status not recorded). Some clones in this sample may be carry-over from other donors' samples. Each CDR3 is given with its conserved first and last residue. D genes are given only for firm matches. Clone size, where shown, is once, few, many, or a class for clones that have expanded.

d_gene: .
j_gene: TRBJ2-1
v_gene: TRBV12-5
abundance: .
CDR3nt: TGTGCTAGTGCCCTCCCCCCGTACAATGAGCAGTTCTTC
CDR3aa: CASALPPYNEQFF

d_gene: .
j_gene: TRBJ1-4
v_gene: TRBV6-5
abundance: .
CDR3nt: TGTGCCAGCAGTTACCTGTACGCTTCCAATGAAAAACTGTTTTTT
CDR3aa: CASSYLYASNEKLFF

d_gene: .
j_gene: TRBJ1-5
v_gene: TRBV20-1
abundance: .
CDR3nt: TGCAGTGCTAGAGACCGAGGAAGGGGCGGCAATCAGCCCCAGCATTTT
CDR3aa: CSARDRGRGGNQPQHF

d_gene: .
j_gene: TRBJ1-2
v_gene: TRBV4-3
abundance: .
CDR3nt: TGCGCCAGCAGCCAAGGGATTGGGGACCATGGCTACACCTTC
CDR3aa: CASSQGIGDHGYTF

d_gene: TRBD1
j_gene: TRBJ1-2
v_gene: TRBV7-6
abundance: .
CDR3nt: TGTGCCAGCAGCTTACCAAGCTCAGGGGACGCAGGGGGCACCTTC
CDR3aa: CASSLPSSGDAGGTF

d_gene: .
j_gene: TRBJ2-4
v_gene: TRBV20-1
abundance: .
CDR3nt: TGCAGTGCTAGAGATCGGGGCAAAAACATTCAGTACTTC
CDR3aa: CSARDRGKNIQYF

d_gene: .
j_gene: TRBJ1-1
v_gene: TRBV7-4
abundance: .
CDR3nt: TGTGCCAGCAGCTTATTAACGGGGAAAACTGAAGCTTTCTTT
CDR3aa: CASSLLTGKTEAFF

d_gene: .
j_gene: TRBJ2-2
v_gene: TRBV7-2
abundance: many
CDR3nt: TGTGCCAGCAGTTACCCCACCGACACCGGGGAGCTGTTTTTT
CDR3aa: CASSYPTDTGELFF

d_gene: .
j_gene: TRBJ1-4
v_gene: TRBV7-8
abundance: few
CDR3nt: TGTGCCAGCAGCTTCACTTGGGCACCTAATGAAAAACTGTTTTTT
CDR3aa: CASSFTWAPNEKLFF

d_gene: .
j_gene: TRBJ2-1
v_gene: TRBV14
abundance: few
CDR3nt: TGTGCCAGCAGCCAAGATGTGGGGGGCTCCTACAATGAGCAGTTCTTC
CDR3aa: CASSQDVGGSYNEQFF

d_gene: .
j_gene: TRBJ2-7
v_gene: TRBV7-9
abundance: .
CDR3nt: TGTGCCAGCAGCTACCTCAGCTCCTACGAGCAGTACTTC
CDR3aa: CASSYLSSYEQYF

d_gene: TRBD1
j_gene: TRBJ2-1
v_gene: TRBV12-3/TRBV12-4
abundance: few
CDR3nt: TGTGCCAGCAGTTTATCGGCAGGGGGCACTGAGCAGTTCTTC
CDR3aa: CASSLSAGGTEQFF

d_gene: .
j_gene: TRBJ1-2
v_gene: TRBV7-3
abundance: .
CDR3nt: TGTGCCAGCAGCCCCGGAGGGGCCGTTTATGGCTACACCTTC
CDR3aa: CASSPGGAVYGYTF

d_gene: TRBD1
j_gene: TRBJ2-1
v_gene: TRBV9
abundance: .
CDR3nt: TGTGCCAGCAGCGCAGACAGGGGATACTACAATGAGCAGTTCTTC
CDR3aa: CASSADRGYYNEQFF

d_gene: .
j_gene: TRBJ2-3
v_gene: TRBV7-9
abundance: .
CDR3nt: TGTGCCAGCAGCCCCCGCGAGGGAGATACGCAGTATTTT
CDR3aa: CASSPREGDTQYF

d_gene: .
j_gene: TRBJ1-6
v_gene: TRBV12-3/TRBV12-4
abundance: many
CDR3nt: TGTGCCAGCAGTCCCGGCTCCGATAATTCACCCCTCCACTTT
CDR3aa: CASSPGSDNSPLHF

d_gene: TRBD1
j_gene: TRBJ1-2
v_gene: TRBV10-3
abundance: few
CDR3nt: TGTGCCATCAGTGAGTTGAGGGACAGGGACGGTGGCTACACCTTC
CDR3aa: CAISELRDRDGGYTF

d_gene: .
j_gene: TRBJ1-2
v_gene: TRBV27
abundance: .
CDR3nt: TGTGCCAGCAGTTTAGGGCTTGGGACCCCGGTTGGCTACACCTTC
CDR3aa: CASSLGLGTPVGYTF

d_gene: .
j_gene: TRBJ2-7
v_gene: TRBV2
abundance: few
CDR3nt: TGTGCCAGCAGTTCGTATCCCGCTGCGGGGATCTCCTACGAGCAGTACTTC
CDR3aa: CASSSYPAAGISYEQYF

d_gene: TRBD1
j_gene: TRBJ1-1
v_gene: TRBV5-5
abundance: few
CDR3nt: TGTGCCAGCAGCTTGAGAAGAGGGGGCGGAGACACTGAAGCTTTCTTT
CDR3aa: CASSLRRGGGDTEAFF

d_gene: .
j_gene: TRBJ1-5
v_gene: TRBV5-6
abundance: .
CDR3nt: TGTGCCAGCAGCTCCCGACTGGGAGTTCCGGGTCAGCCCCAGCATTTT
CDR3aa: CASSSRLGVPGQPQHF

d_gene: .
j_gene: TRBJ2-3
v_gene: TRBV14
abundance: .
CDR3nt: TGTGCCAGCAGCCAATTAAGACAGGGAGGCGATGATACGCAGTATTTT
CDR3aa: CASSQLRQGGDDTQYF

d_gene: .
j_gene: TRBJ1-5
v_gene: TRBV7-6
abundance: .
CDR3nt: TGTGCCAGCAGCCCTAACTCAGGGGAGGGCAGCAATCAGCCCCAGCATTTT
CDR3aa: CASSPNSGEGSNQPQHF